Below, 21 T cell receptor beta chains from the same sample are listed, as sequenced in a study of T cells in Graves' hyperthyroidism and ophthalmopathy. Researchers took RNA transcripts and amplified the TCR beta CDR3 regions from them. Primed by the HTBI set, a first-round RT-PCR was run on the TCR CDR3. One entry per CDR3 protein, called by TCRdb with MiXCR from the multiplex PCR reads. This sample carries a few hundred thousand distinct CDR3 sequences, roughly 16% of them seen once, and the ten largest clones take roughly 3.4%. Sequencing was performed on blood. The source is a woman between 40 and 50 years old with Graves' ophthalmopathy.

The rearrangement links TRBV19 to TRBJ1-5; D unresolved. CDR3 length: 16 amino acids. Germline V gene lookup returns CDR1 LNHDA and CDR2 SQIVND (reference sequence). V was shortened by 4 bases and J by 4 bases, with 17 bases between the two germline ends. CDR3: CASSNRLKAGNQPQHF. The CDR3 bases are TGTGCCAGTAGTAATCGTTTAAAGGCAGGAAATCAGCCCCAGCATTTT.

This clonotype was detected ten times or more. The rearrangement links TRBV7-2 to TRBJ1-2; D is unresolved. This CDR3 region has 14 residues. Germline V gives CDR1 SGHTA, CDR2 FQGNSA. Deletions cut 5 bases from V and 2 bases from J, with 12 bases between. CDR3 loop: CASSPRTRNYGYTF. The CDR3 nucleotides are TGTGCCAGCAGCCCAAGGACGAGAAACTATGGCTACACCTTC.

This clonotype was detected a few times. The rearrangement joins TRBV6-1 to TRBJ1-5; 10 bases agree with TRBD1. CDR3 size: 15 residues. Germline V CDR1 and CDR2: MNHNS, SASEGT. After removal of 4 bases from V and 6 bases from J, the junction contained 6 bases not matched to a gene. CDR3 nucleotide sequence: TGTGCCAGCAGTGCTCGGGACAGGGGTGTTCAGCCCCAGCATTTT. Residues: CASSARDRGVQPQHF.

This chain uses TRBV27 with TRBJ1-5; no reliable D call. V was shortened by 3 bases and J by 4 bases, with 10 bases between the two germline ends. Germline assignment: CDR1 MNHEY and CDR2 SMNVEV (reference sequence). The CDR3 loop spans 14 amino acids. The DNA of the CDR3 is TGTGCCAGCAGTTTTCGAAGGTTTAATCAGCCCCAGCATTTT. This translates into CASSFRRFNQPQHF.

The table lists this clonotype with many counts. The chain links TRBV27 to TRBJ1-1; a weak D match, TRBD1 (5 bases). Germline assignment: CDR1 MNHEY and CDR2 SMNVEV (reference sequence). Trimming took 10 bases from V and 4 from J, leaving 13 bases between them. The CDR3 is 12 amino acids. In DNA form, the CDR3 reads TGTGCCAACGACAGCCGTCGCACTGAAGCTTTCTTT. It translates to CANDSRRTEAFF.

This clonotype has more than one count but fewer than ten. The gene calls are TRBV3-1 and TRBJ2-3; D is perhaps TRBD2 (6 bases). The CDR3 extends over 15 amino acids. V was clipped by 5 bases and J by 6 bases, with 18 bases between them. CDR1 and CDR2 (germline): LGHDT, YNNKEL (reference sequence). The CDR3 bases are TGTGCCAGCAGCGCTACTGGGGGGACCGGGGATACGCAGTATTTT. Protein product: CASSATGGTGDTQYF.

Regarding this clonotype: Since the CDR3 does not end with the conserved phenylalanine or tryptophan, this likely comes from a read error. The V and J genes are TRBV5-1 and TRBJ2-5; 10 nucleotides line up with TRBD2. The CDR3 length is 15 residues. Germline V gene lookup returns CDR1 SGHRS and CDR2 YFSETQ. Trimming cost V 0 bases and J 2 bases; bases outside gene matches: 1. The CDR3 DNA follows: TGCGCCAGCAGCTTGGGGACTAGCGGACAAGAGACCCAGTACCTC. Its protein product is CASSLGTSGQETQYL.

This clonotype was counted at least ten times. The J gene is TRBJ1-1, the V gene TRBV5-1; D not certain. V shed 0 bases and J shed 10 bases, with 16 bases lying between them. This CDR3 contains 14 residues. Germline CDR1 reads SGHRS; CDR2 reads YFSETQ. CDR3 sequence: CASSLDTVGLRAFF. DNA for the CDR3: TGCGCCAGCAGCTTGGATACAGTGGGCCTTCGAGCTTTCTTT.

The chain joins TRBV5-8 to TRBJ2-2, with 15 bases identical to TRBD2. V shed 5 bases and J 0 bases; nucleotides not matched to a gene: 8. This CDR3 spans 19 amino acids. CDR1 and CDR2 (germline): SGHTS, YDEGEE. CDR3 region: CASSYSGTSGGPNTGELFF. The CDR3 nucleotides are TGTGCCAGCAGTTATTCCGGGACTAGCGGGGGGCCGAACACCGGGGAGCTGTTTTTT.

Here the CDR3 reads CASSPQRTRGLVANVLTF. CDR3 DNA: TGTGCCAGCTCACCCCAGCGGACACGTGGGTTGGTTGCCAACGTCCTGACTTTC. The V gene is TRBV18, the J gene TRBJ2-6; the D gene could be TRBD1 or TRBD2 (5 bases each). CDR1 and CDR2 from the germline V gene are KGHSH and LQKENI. Trimming removed 3 bases at V and 7 bases at J, with 22 bases between. This CDR3 contains 18 residues. The complete variable domain, with remaining parts taken from reference TRBV18 and TRBJ2-6, reads NAGVMQNPRHLVRRRGQEARLRCSPMKGHSHVYWYRQLPEEGLKFMVYLQKENIIDESGMPKERFSAEFPKEGPSILRIQQVVRGDSAAYFCASSPQRTRGLVANVLTFGAGSRLTVL.

This clonotype was recorded many times. The CDR3 DNA is TGTGCCTGGAGCGGACAGGGCTACGAGCAGTACTTC. This gives the protein CAWSGQGYEQYF. The chain is built from TRBV30 and TRBJ2-7; the match to TRBD1 covers 8 bases. From germline, CDR1 is GTSNPN and CDR2 SVGIG (reference sequence). CDR3 length equals 12 residues. Trimming took 3 bases from V and 3 from J; bases not matched to a gene: 1.

This chain uses TRBV15 with TRBJ1-4; D gene uncertain. Between the trimmed V and J ends, which lost 1 base and 4 bases, there was a span of 10 bases. Germline CDR1 and CDR2: LNHNV and YYDKDF (reference sequence). The CDR3 covers 15 residues. For the CDR3, the DNA is TGTGCCACCAGCAGAGGAGGGTCGGGTAATGAAAAACTGTTTTTT. It is translated as CATSRGGSGNEKLFF.

This clonotype appeared many times. This chain links TRBV5-1 with TRBJ2-3; D is uncertain. Trimming removed 3 bases at V and 6 bases at J, with 8 bases between. This CDR3 spans 12 amino acids. CDR1 is SGHRS and CDR2 is YFSETQ in the germline V gene. CDR3 amino acids: CASSSTPDTQYF. CDR3 nucleotides: TGCGCCAGCAGCTCAACCCCGGATACGCAGTATTTT.

This clonotype showed up just a few times. The V and J genes are TRBV5-1 and TRBJ1-6; 7 positions match TRBD1. V was clipped by 4 bases and J by 12 bases; unmatched bases: 10. CDR3 length: 14 residues. In germline, CDR1 is SGHRS, CDR2 YFSETQ. The CDR3 DNA reads TGCGCCAGCAGCAGCGGACAGGCGGATCAACCCCTCCACTTT. The encoded protein is CASSSGQADQPLHF.

This clonotype was seen a few times. The gene calls are TRBV6-1 and TRBJ1-5; no firm D call. Trimming removed 7 bases from V and 8 bases from J, with 12 bases in between. The germline V gene encodes CDR1 MNHNS and CDR2 SASEGT. CDR3 size: 12 residues. The CDR3 protein is CASMIGTKPQHF. CDR3 DNA sequence: TGTGCCAGCATGATAGGAACGAAGCCCCAGCATTTT.

The J gene is TRBJ2-7, the V gene TRBV28; 7 bases align to TRBD2. The junction had 16 bases not matched to a gene; V was cut back by 5 bases and J by 6 bases. The CDR3 totals 16 residues. In germline, CDR1 is MDHEN, CDR2 SYDVKM. The CDR3 protein is CASSGLLAGVLPEQYF. CDR3 bases: TGTGCCAGCAGTGGCCTATTGGCGGGAGTCTTACCCGAGCAGTACTTC. Supplemented by reference TRBV28 and TRBJ2-7, the full variable domain reads DVKVTQSSRYLVKRTGEKVFLECVQDMDHENMFWYRQDPGLGLRLIYFSYDVKMKEKGDIPEGYSVSREKKERFSLILESASTNQTSMYLCASSGLLAGVLPEQYFGPGTRLTVT.

This chain joins TRBV19 and TRBJ2-4; the D gene is possibly TRBD2 (6 bases). V lost 4 bases, J lost 0 bases, and 19 bases lay in between. The germline CDR1 and CDR2 sequences are LNHDA and SQIVND (reference sequence). The CDR3 runs 18 residues. The chain's CDR3 is CASSTFYGTPKAKNIQYF. CDR3 DNA sequence: TGTGCCAGTAGTACCTTCTACGGGACTCCCAAAGCCAAAAACATTCAGTACTTC.

This clonotype was recorded many times. The J gene is TRBJ1-1, the V gene TRBV20-1, with a possible D match to TRBD1 (6 bases). This CDR3 spans 15 amino acids. From germline, CDR1 is DFQATT and CDR2 SNEGSKA (reference sequence). The V and J ends lost 3 bases and 0 bases respectively, with 14 bases between them. The CDR3 region has the DNA TGCAGTGCTAGTGGTCCGGGACACCTGAACACTGAAGCTTTCTTT. Protein sequence: CSASGPGHLNTEAFF.

The chain joins TRBV19 to TRBJ1-2; D not certain. Germline-derived CDR1 and CDR2 are LNHDA and SQIVND (reference sequence). This CDR3 contains 13 residues. V was cut by 7 bases and J by 4 bases, with 13 bases left in between. Written as DNA, the CDR3 is TGTGCCAGTACGACGGATGCGATCTATGGCTACACCTTC. Translated, it gives CASTTDAIYGYTF.

About this clonotype itself: A much larger clone sits a single nucleotide away, making a read error possible. The genes are TRBV5-1 and TRBJ2-1; 8 positions agree with TRBD2. The CDR3 runs 15 residues. Germline values: CDR1 SGHRS, CDR2 YFSETQ. CDR3 residues: CASSLSGSSYSEQLF. Written as DNA, the CDR3 is TGCGCCAGCAGCCTCAGCGGGAGCTCCTACAGTGAGCAGCTCTTC.

This clonotype was counted at least ten times. The chain joins TRBV6-1 to TRBJ2-1; 8 bases agree with TRBD1. Germline CDR1 and CDR2: MNHNS and SASEGT. The CDR3 has 16 residues. Losses at the gene ends were 6 bases for V and 3 bases for J; bases not matched to a gene: 10. The CDR3 bases are TGTGCCAGCAGGACTCCGGGACAGGTCCGCTACAATGAGCAGTTCTTC. Translated, it gives CASRTPGQVRYNEQFF.